This paragraph reports one T cell receptor beta chain. The table came from immunoSEQ multiplex PCR; TCRdb's copy has only in-frame clones and leaves some out. The data contain more than 200,000 clones, approximately 80% of them seen just once; the ten biggest clones take up nearly 7.5%. Assignments of participants to cohorts depended upon their own reported clinical history. Germline lookup yields CDR1 SGHTA and CDR2 FQGTGA. V shed 5 bases and J shed 6 bases, with 17 bases lying between them. This CDR3 spans 15 amino acids. This sample stems from a study of blood T cell repertoires in COVID-19. Across the study: Samples representing acute and convalescent COVID-19 were sourced from the United States, Italy and Spain. T cells, B-cell-depleted T cells, or PBMCs supplied cDNA or gDNA.

Material for sequencing was PBMCs or T cells enriched from blood (not recorded which). The chain recombines TRBV7-3 with TRBJ1-5; D is undetermined. This TCR was sampled from a woman aged 40 to 50 with acute COVID-19. The CDR3 sequence is CASSPPGGNSQPQHF. The DNA for the CDR3 is TGTGCCAGCAGCCCGCCGGGAGGGAACAGTCAGCCCCAGCATTTT.